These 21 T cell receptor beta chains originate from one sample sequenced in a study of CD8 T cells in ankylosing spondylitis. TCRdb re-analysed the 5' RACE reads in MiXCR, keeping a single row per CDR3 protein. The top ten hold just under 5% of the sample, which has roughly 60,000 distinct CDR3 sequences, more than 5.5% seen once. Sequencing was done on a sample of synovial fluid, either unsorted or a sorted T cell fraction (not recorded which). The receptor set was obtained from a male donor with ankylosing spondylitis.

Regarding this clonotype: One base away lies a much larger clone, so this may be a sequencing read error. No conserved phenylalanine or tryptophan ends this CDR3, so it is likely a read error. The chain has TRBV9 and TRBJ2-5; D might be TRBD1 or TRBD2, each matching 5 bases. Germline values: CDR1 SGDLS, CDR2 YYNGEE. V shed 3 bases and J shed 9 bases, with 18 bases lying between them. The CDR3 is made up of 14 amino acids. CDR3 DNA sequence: TGTGCCAGCAGCGGCCGGGGCGAAGGGAGTTCCCAGTACCTC. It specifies CASSGRGEGSSQYL.

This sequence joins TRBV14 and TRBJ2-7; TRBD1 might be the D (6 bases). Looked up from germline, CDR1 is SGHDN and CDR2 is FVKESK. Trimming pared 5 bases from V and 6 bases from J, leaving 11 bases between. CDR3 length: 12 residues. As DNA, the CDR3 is TGTGCCAGCAGCGAACAGGGAACCGAGCAGTACTTC. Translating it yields CASSEQGTEQYF.

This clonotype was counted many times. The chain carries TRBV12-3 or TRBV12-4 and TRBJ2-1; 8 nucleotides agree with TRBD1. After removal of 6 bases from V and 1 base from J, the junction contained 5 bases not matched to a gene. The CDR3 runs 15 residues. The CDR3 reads CASSDTGGSYNEQFF. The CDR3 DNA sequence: TGTGCCAGCAGCGATACAGGGGGGTCCTACAATGAGCAGTTCTTC.

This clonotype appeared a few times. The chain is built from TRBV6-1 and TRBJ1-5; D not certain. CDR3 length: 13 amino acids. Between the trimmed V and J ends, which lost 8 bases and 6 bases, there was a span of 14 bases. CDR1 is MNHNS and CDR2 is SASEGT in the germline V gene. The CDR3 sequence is CASGEQEGQPQHF. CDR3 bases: TGTGCCAGCGGGGAGCAGGAGGGTCAGCCCCAGCATTTT.

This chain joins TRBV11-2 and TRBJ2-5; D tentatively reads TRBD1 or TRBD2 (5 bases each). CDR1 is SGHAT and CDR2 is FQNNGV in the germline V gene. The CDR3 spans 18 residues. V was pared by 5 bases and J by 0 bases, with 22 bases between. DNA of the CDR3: TGTGCCAGCAGCGTCCGGGACCCCCTCTCTTGGTACCAAGAGACCCAGTACTTC. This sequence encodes CASSVRDPLSWYQETQYF.

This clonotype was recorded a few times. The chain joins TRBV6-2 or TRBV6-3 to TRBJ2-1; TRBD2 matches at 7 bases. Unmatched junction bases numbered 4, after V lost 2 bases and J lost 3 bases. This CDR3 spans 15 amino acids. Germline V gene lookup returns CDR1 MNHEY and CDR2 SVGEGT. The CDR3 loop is CASSYRSGVYNEQFF. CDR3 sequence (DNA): TGTGCCAGCAGTTACCGGAGCGGGGTCTACAATGAGCAGTTCTTC.

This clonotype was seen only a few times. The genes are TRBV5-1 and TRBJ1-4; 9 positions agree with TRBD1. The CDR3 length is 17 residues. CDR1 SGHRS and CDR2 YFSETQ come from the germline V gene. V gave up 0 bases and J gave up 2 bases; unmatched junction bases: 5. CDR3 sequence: CASSLDGQGNTNEKLFF. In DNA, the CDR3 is TGCGCCAGCAGCTTGGATGGACAGGGGAACACTAATGAAAAACTGTTTTTT.

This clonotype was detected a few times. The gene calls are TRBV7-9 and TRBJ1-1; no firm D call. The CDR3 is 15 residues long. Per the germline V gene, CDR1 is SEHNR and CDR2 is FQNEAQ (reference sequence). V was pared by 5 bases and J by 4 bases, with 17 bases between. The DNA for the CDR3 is TGTGCCAGCAGCGCCAGAGGCGGGGAGGGCACTGAAGCTTTCTTT. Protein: CASSARGGEGTEAFF.

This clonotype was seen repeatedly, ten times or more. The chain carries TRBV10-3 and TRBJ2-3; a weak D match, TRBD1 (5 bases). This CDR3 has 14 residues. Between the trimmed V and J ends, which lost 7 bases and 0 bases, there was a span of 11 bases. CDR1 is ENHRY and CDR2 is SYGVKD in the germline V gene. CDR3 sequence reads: CAINVGASTDTQYF. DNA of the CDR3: TGTGCCATCAATGTAGGGGCTAGCACAGATACGCAGTATTTT.

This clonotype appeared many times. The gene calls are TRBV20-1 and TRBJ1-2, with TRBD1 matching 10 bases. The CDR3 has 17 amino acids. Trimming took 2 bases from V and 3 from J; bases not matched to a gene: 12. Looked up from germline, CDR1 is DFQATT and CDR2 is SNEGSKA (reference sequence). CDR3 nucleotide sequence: TGCAGTGCTAGATCCCCGACGGGGGGGACAGGGGACTATGGCTACACCTTC. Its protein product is CSARSPTGGTGDYGYTF.

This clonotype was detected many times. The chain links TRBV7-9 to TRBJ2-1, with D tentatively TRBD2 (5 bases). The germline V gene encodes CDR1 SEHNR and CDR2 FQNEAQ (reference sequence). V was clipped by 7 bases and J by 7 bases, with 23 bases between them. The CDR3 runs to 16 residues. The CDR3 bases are TGTGCCAGCATCACCACGCGGGTTGGGCCGGGTAATGAGCAGTTCTTC. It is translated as CASITTRVGPGNEQFF.

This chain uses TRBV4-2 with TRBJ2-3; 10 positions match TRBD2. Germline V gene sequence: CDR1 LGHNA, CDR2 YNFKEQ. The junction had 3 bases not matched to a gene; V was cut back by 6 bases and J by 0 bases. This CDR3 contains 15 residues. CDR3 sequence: CASSLLAGSTDTQYF. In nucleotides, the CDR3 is TGTGCCAGCAGTTTACTAGCGGGGAGCACAGATACGCAGTATTTT.

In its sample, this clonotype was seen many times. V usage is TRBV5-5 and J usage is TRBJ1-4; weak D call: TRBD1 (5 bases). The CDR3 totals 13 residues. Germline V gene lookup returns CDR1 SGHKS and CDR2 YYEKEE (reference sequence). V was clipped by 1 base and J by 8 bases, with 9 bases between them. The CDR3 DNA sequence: TGTGCCAGCAGCTTGCCGGGACTCGAAAAACTGTTTTTT. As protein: CASSLPGLEKLFF. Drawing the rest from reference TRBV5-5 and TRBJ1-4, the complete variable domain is DAGVTQSPTHLIKTRGQQVTLRCSPISGHKSVSWYQQVLGQGPQFIFQYYEKEERGRGNFPDRFSARQFPNYSSELNVNALLLGDSALYLCASSLPGLEKLFFGSGTQLSVL.

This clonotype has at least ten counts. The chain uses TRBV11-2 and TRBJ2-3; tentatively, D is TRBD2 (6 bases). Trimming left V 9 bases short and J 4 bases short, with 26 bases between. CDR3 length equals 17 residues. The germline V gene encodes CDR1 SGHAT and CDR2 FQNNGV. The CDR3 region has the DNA TGTGCCAGTCTTACACTGGGAGGACCGGGTTTCGCAGATACGCAGTATTTT. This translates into CASLTLGGPGFADTQYF.

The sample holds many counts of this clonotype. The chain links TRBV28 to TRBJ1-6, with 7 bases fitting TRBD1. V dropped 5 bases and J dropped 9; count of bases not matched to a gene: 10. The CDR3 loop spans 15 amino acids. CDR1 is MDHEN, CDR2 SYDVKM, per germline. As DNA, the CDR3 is TGTGCCAGCAGTGCCCCGACAGGGCGAACTTCACCCCTCCACTTT. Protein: CASSAPTGRTSPLHF.

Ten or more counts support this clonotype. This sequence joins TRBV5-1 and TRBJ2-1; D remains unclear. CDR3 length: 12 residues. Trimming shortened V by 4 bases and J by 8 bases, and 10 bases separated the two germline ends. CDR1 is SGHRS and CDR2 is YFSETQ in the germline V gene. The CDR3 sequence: CASSRVSDEQFF. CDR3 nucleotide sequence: TGCGCCAGCAGCCGGGTCTCGGATGAGCAGTTCTTC.

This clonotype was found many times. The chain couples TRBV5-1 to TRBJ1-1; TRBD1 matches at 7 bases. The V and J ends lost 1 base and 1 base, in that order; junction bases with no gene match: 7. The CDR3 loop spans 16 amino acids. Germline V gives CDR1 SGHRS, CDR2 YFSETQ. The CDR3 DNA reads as TGCGCCAGCAGCTTGCCGCCGGGACAGAGGAACACTGAAGCTTTCTTT. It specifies CASSLPPGQRNTEAFF.

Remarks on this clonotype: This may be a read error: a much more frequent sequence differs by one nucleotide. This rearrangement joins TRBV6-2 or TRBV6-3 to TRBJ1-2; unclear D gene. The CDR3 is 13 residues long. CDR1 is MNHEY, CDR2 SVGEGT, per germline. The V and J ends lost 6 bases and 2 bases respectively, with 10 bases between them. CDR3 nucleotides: TGTGCCAGCAGACTACAGAGCAACTATGGCTACACCTTC. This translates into CASRLQSNYGYTF.

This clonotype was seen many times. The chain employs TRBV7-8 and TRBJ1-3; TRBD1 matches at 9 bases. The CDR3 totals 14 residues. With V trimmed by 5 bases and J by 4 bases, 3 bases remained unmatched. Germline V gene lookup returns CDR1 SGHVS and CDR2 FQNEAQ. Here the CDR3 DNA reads TGTGCCAGCAGCGGGGACAGGGCCGGAAACACCATATATTTT. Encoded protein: CASSGDRAGNTIYF. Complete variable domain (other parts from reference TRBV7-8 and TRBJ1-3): GAGVSQSPRYKVAKRGQDVALRCDPISGHVSLFWYQQALGQGPEFLTYFQNEAQLDKSGLPSDRFFAERPEGSVSTLKIQRTQQEDSAVYLCASSGDRAGNTIYFGEGSWLTVV.

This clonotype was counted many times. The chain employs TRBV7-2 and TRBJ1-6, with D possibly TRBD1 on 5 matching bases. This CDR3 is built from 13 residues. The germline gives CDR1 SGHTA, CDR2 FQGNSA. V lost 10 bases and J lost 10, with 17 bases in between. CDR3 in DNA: TGTGCCACCTCAATGGGGGGTGAATCACCCCTCCACTTT. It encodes CATSMGGESPLHF.

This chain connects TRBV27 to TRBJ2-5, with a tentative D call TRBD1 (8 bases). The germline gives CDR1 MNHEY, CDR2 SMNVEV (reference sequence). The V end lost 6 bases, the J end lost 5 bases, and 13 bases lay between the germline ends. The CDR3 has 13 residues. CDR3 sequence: CASSDRGGETQYF. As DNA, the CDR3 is TGTGCCAGCAGCGACAGGGGAGGGGAGACCCAGTACTTC.